A single sample is the source of the 8 T cell receptor beta chains below, sequenced in a study of CD8+ T cells in alopecia areata. Extracted from the samples, RNA was reverse transcribed into cDNA to serve as the sequencing template. The data were produced by immunoSEQ multiplex PCR, yet TCRdb's version contains in-frame clones alone and is incomplete. The table includes hundreds of thousands of clones, around 67% detected once. The specimen comprised CD4+ T cells sorted from blood, sampled at week 0. These receptors were obtained from a human donor with alopecia areata.

This clone is a singleton in its sample. The chain carries TRBV6-1 and TRBJ1-6, with 8 positions matching TRBD1. V was clipped by 4 bases and J by 9 bases; unmatched bases: 5. The CDR3 runs 14 residues. Germline CDR1 and CDR2: MNHNS and SASEGT. CDR3 in amino acids: CASSVDRGASPLHF. The CDR3, as DNA: TGTGCCAGCAGTGTAGACAGGGGCGCTTCACCCCTCCACTTT.

This clone was observed a few times. This chain uses TRBV29-1 with TRBJ1-1; 7 bases map to TRBD1. The germline CDR1 and CDR2 sequences are SQVTM and ANQGSEA. Unmatched junction bases numbered 3, after V lost 7 bases and J lost 1 base. The length of the CDR3 is 12 residues. CDR3 residues: CSAHRGNTEAFF. The CDR3 coding sequence is TGCAGCGCCCACAGGGGGAACACTGAAGCTTTCTTT. The variable domain in full, completed from reference TRBV29-1 and TRBJ1-1, reads SAVISQKPSRDICQRGTSLTIQCQVDSQVTMMFWYRQQPGQSLTLIATANQGSEATYESGFVIDKFPISRPNLTFSTLTVSNMSPEDSSIYLCSAHRGNTEAFFGQGTRLTVV.

V gene TRBV30 combines with J gene TRBJ1-2; D may be TRBD1 (5 bases). Germline assignment: CDR1 GTSNPN and CDR2 SVGIG (reference sequence). Trimming cost V 4 bases and J 3 bases, with 12 bases left between them. The CDR3 spans 13 residues. The CDR3 sequence is CAWTGSTDYGYTF. CDR3 in DNA: TGTGCCTGGACAGGGAGTACGGACTATGGCTACACCTTC.

The chain is built from TRBV30 and TRBJ2-7, with D possibly TRBD2 on 6 matching bases. The CDR3 is made up of 12 amino acids. Trimming removed 4 bases at V and 2 bases at J, with 9 bases between. The germline CDR1 and CDR2 sequences are GTSNPN and SVGIG (reference sequence). The CDR3 protein is CAWKEGTYEQYF. The CDR3, as DNA: TGTGCCTGGAAGGAGGGGACCTACGAGCAGTACTTC.

The V and J genes are TRBV10-3 and TRBJ2-7; 8 positions match TRBD1. The CDR3 spans 15 residues. Trimming cost V 5 bases and J 4 bases; bases outside gene matches: 10. Germline V lookup: CDR1 ENHRY, CDR2 SYGVKD. CDR3 in DNA: TGTGCCATCAGTATATCAGCGGACAGGGCGTACGAGCAGTACTTC. This sequence encodes CAISISADRAYEQYF.

The chain recombines TRBV5-6 with TRBJ1-5; 7 nucleotides agree with TRBD1. The V and J ends lost 4 bases and 3 bases, in that order; junction bases with no gene match: 4. Germline V gene sequence: CDR1 SGHDT, CDR2 YYEEEE. The CDR3 contains 14 residues. The CDR3 spells CASSATGFNQPQHF. The DNA for the CDR3 is TGTGCCAGCAGCGCGACAGGGTTCAATCAGCCCCAGCATTTT.

On this clone: This specimen includes other DNA sequences encoding the same CDR3. The V gene is TRBV5-1, the J gene TRBJ2-2; D gene uncertain. Trimming took 0 bases from V and 1 from J, leaving 4 bases between them. CDR1 SGHRS and CDR2 YFSETQ come from the germline V gene. There are 14 residues in the CDR3. CDR3 bases: TGCGCCAGCAGCTTGGCAGGGAACACCGGGGAGCTGTTTTTT. This translates into CASSLAGNTGELFF.

This clone was detected only a few times. The chain joins TRBV7-9 to TRBJ2-7; tentative D call: TRBD1 (6 bases). With 1 base removed from V and 2 bases from J, the gap between germline ends came to 9 bases. In germline, CDR1 is SEHNR, CDR2 FQNEAQ (reference sequence). The CDR3 totals 14 residues. The CDR3 bases are TGTGCCAGCAGCTTAGACAGGGTTACCTACGAGCAGTACTTC. It is translated as CASSLDRVTYEQYF.